What follows are 16 T cell receptor beta chains derived from one specimen sequenced in a study of siplizumab effects on memory and regulatory T cells. Produced via immunoSEQ multiplex PCR; TCRdb's table is partial and in-frame only. This table holds approximately 94,000 clones, approximately 94% found once. The sequenced sample was non-Treg CD4+ T cells sorted from blood. The source is a human donor in good health.

The chain combines TRBV15 with TRBJ2-7; 8 bases line up with TRBD2. With 0 bases clipped from V and 4 bases from J, the junction kept 5 bases outside the gene matches. Germline CDR1 and CDR2: LNHNV and YYDKDF (reference sequence). The CDR3 runs 15 residues. The CDR3 region has the DNA TGTGCCACCAGCAGAGATACGGGGGGGAGTTACGAGCAGTACTTC. Its protein is CATSRDTGGSYEQYF.

This clone has just one count. The chain uses TRBV15 and TRBJ1-2; 7 bases are shared with TRBD1. Germline loops: CDR1 LNHNV, CDR2 YYDKDF (reference sequence). CDR3 length: 12 residues. Trimming took 5 bases from V and 8 from J; bases not matched to a gene: 5. The CDR3 protein is CATSHRDSGYTF. The CDR3 DNA sequence: TGTGCCACCAGCCACCGGGACAGCGGCTACACCTTC.

The chain carries TRBV2 and TRBJ1-3; D remains ambiguous. This CDR3 has 15 amino acids. Trimming cost V 2 bases and J 4 bases, with 12 bases left between them. Germline loops: CDR1 SNHLY, CDR2 FYNNEI. Here the CDR3 DNA reads TGTGCCAGCAGTGAAATAGGGATGGCGGGAAACACCATATATTTT. Amino acids: CASSEIGMAGNTIYF.

CDR3 in DNA: TGTGCCAGCTCACCGTTAGTAACCTACGAGCAGTACTTC. Translated, it gives CASSPLVTYEQYF. The chain employs TRBV18 and TRBJ2-7; D unclear. This CDR3 has 13 residues. From germline, CDR1 is KGHSH and CDR2 LQKENI. The ends were cut back, 3 bases at V and 2 bases at J, with 8 bases in the middle.

The chain joins TRBV5-1 to TRBJ2-4, with D possibly matching TRBD1 (6 bases). The germline V and J ends were trimmed by 4 bases and 6 bases, with 17 bases remaining between them. CDR1 and CDR2 (germline): SGHRS, YFSETQ. This CDR3 has 15 residues. DNA for the CDR3: TGCGCCAGCAGCACCAGACCGGGACAAAGAAACATTCAGTACTTC. It translates to CASSTRPGQRNIQYF.

The rearrangement links TRBV5-1 to TRBJ2-1; TRBD2 agrees at 11 bases. The CDR3 contains 14 residues. V gave up 2 bases and J gave up 8 bases; unmatched junction bases: 3. Germline-derived CDR1 and CDR2 are SGHRS and YFSETQ. The CDR3 is CASSLTSGSYEQFF. The CDR3 DNA reads TGCGCCAGCAGCTTAACTAGCGGGAGTTATGAGCAGTTCTTC.

The chain joins TRBV19 to TRBJ2-7; tentative D call: TRBD2 (5 bases). Trimming cost V 2 bases and J 3 bases, with 8 bases left between them. CDR1 LNHDA and CDR2 SQIVND come from the germline V gene (reference sequence). CDR3 length equals 13 residues. DNA for the CDR3: TGTGCCAGTAGTATAACCCGGGGCTACGAGCAGTACTTC. Translated, it gives CASSITRGYEQYF.

Points on this clone: A read error may account for a junction end that differs from germline. The same CDR3 arises from other DNA sequences in this sample as well. This chain uses TRBV5-4 with TRBJ2-4, with 7 bases aligning to TRBD1. The CDR3 runs to 13 residues. CDR1 and CDR2 from the germline V gene are SGHNT and YYREEE (reference sequence). CDR3 residues: CASSLGTELDQHF. For the CDR3, the DNA is TGTGCCAGCAGTTTGGGGACAGAGTTAGACCAACACTTC. Full variable domain (remainder filled in from reference TRBV5-4 and TRBJ2-4): ETGVTQSPTHLIKTRGQQVTLRCSSQSGHNTVSWYQQALGQGPQFIFQYYREEENGRGNFPPRFSGLQFPNYSSELNVNALELDDSALYLCASSLGTELDQHFGAGTRLSVL.

The V gene is TRBV5-1, the J gene TRBJ2-4; tentatively, D is TRBD1 (5 bases). This CDR3 is 14 amino acids long. Germline-derived CDR1 and CDR2 are SGHRS and YFSETQ. The V end lost 3 bases, the J end lost 8 bases, and 15 bases lay between the germline ends. CDR3 loop: CASSSPLKGDIQYF. The CDR3 nucleotides are TGCGCCAGCAGCTCACCACTAAAAGGGGACATTCAGTACTTC.

The gene calls are TRBV12-5 and TRBJ2-2, with D possibly matching TRBD2 (6 bases). The V and J ends lost 0 bases and 1 base respectively, with 9 bases between them. This CDR3 spans 16 amino acids. CDR1 LGHNT and CDR2 FRNRAP come from the germline V gene. This CDR3 reads CASGLVLAENTGELFF. In DNA form, the CDR3 reads TGTGCTAGTGGTTTGGTACTAGCCGAGAACACCGGGGAGCTGTTTTTT.

The chain uses TRBV27 and TRBJ2-3, with 8 bases fitting TRBD2. Unmatched junction bases numbered 7, after V lost 5 bases and J lost 0 bases. Germline V gene lookup returns CDR1 MNHEY and CDR2 SMNVEV (reference sequence). This CDR3 comprises 16 residues. The CDR3 DNA sequence: TGTGCCAGCAGTCCCTCGACTAGCGATAGCACAGATACGCAGTATTTT. Its translation is CASSPSTSDSTDTQYF.

The chain couples TRBV11-2 to TRBJ2-1; 7 positions match TRBD2. CDR3 size: 18 residues. Germline V gives CDR1 SGHAT, CDR2 FQNNGV. V gave up 7 bases and J gave up 0 bases; unmatched junction bases: 15. CDR3 in amino acids: CASTYPRGELSSYNEQFF. As DNA, the CDR3 is TGTGCCAGCACATATCCCCGGGGGGAGCTGAGCTCCTACAATGAGCAGTTCTTC.

The chain employs TRBV5-4 and TRBJ2-1; 8 bases line up with TRBD1. Germline-derived CDR1 and CDR2 are SGHNT and YYREEE (reference sequence). V was pared by 2 bases and J by 3 bases, with 4 bases of the junction left unmatched. This CDR3 has 15 amino acids. The CDR3: CASSLGTGHYNEQFF. In DNA, the CDR3 is TGTGCCAGCAGCTTAGGGACAGGACACTACAATGAGCAGTTCTTC.

The rearrangement links TRBV7-9 to TRBJ1-2; D might be TRBD1 (5 bases). V was clipped by 4 bases and J by 4 bases, with 13 bases between them. Germline loops: CDR1 SEHNR, CDR2 FQNEAQ (reference sequence). There are 14 residues in the CDR3. CDR3 DNA sequence: TGTGCCAGCAGCTCAGACCTTGGGGCCTATGGCTACACCTTC. Its translation is CASSSDLGAYGYTF.

The chain employs TRBV19 and TRBJ2-5, with 7 bases aligning to TRBD1. The CDR3 length is 14 residues. The junction had 9 bases not matched to a gene; V was cut back by 7 bases and J by 4 bases. CDR1 is LNHDA and CDR2 is SQIVND in the germline V gene (reference sequence). The CDR3 sequence: CASTPRGRGETQYF. The CDR3 coding sequence is TGTGCCAGTACCCCTAGGGGGCGCGGAGAGACCCAGTACTTC.

The CDR3 loop is CASSMGWGPTYEQYF. DNA for the CDR3: TGCGCCAGCAGCATGGGCTGGGGACCGACCTACGAGCAGTACTTC. The rearrangement joins TRBV5-1 to TRBJ2-7, with D perhaps matching TRBD1 or TRBD2 (5 bases each). The CDR3 is 15 residues long. Trimming left V 4 bases short and J 2 bases short, with 16 bases between. CDR1 and CDR2 from the germline V gene are SGHRS and YFSETQ.